This T cell receptor beta chain was recovered during a study of cytomegalovirus exposure and HLA in healthy donors. Findings and limits, study-wide: A previous analysis found most TCR beta V segments productive roughly 87% or roughly 30% of the time.

With respect to this clone: Antigen: not known.

Primers: 60 Vbeta forward and 13 Jbeta reverse. Sequencing used immunoSEQ multiplex PCR; TCRdb keeps in-frame clones, though not all of them. The table has about 120,000 clones, approximately 80% seen once. CDR3 length equals 15 residues. The germline V and J ends were trimmed by 5 bases and 2 bases, with 13 bases remaining between them. Germline V gene sequence: CDR1 MNHEY, CDR2 SMNVEV (reference sequence). The receptor was isolated from a woman between 18 and 29 years old in good health and CMV-seronegative. V is TRBV27 and J is TRBJ1-5; possibly TRBD1 for D (5 bases). Sequencing input: PBMCs. The CDR3 coding sequence is TGTGCCAGCAGTCCCTCGGGGGTTCGCAATCAGCCCCAGCATTTT. It is translated as CASSPSGVRNQPQHF.